The present T cell receptor beta chain was sequenced within a study of T-cell reconstitution after alpha-beta-depleted transplantation in children. Whole-study findings and limits: About two months after transplant, alpha-beta T cells reportedly came from several hundred expanded graft clones. TCRbeta diversity was high at day 60 in some patients (a result of surviving recipient T cells and thymic progenitors). Among T cells one year after transplant, newly produced cells accounted for most counts and diversity.

The table lists this clonotype with a few counts. Its antigen remains unknown. Preparation of the TCRbeta library was carried out with unique molecular identifiers. TCRdb reanalysed the PCR reads using MiXCR and keeps one entry per CDR3 protein. The sample lists about 420,000 distinct CDR3 sequences; 15% to 20% were seen once. V was pared by 3 bases and J by 10 bases, with 10 bases between. This CDR3 comprises 11 residues. The sequenced sample was PBMCs, mostly from graft donor cells, obtained 360 days after TCRalphabeta/CD19-depleted stem cell transplant. The chain couples TRBV12-3 or TRBV12-4 to TRBJ2-7, with a tentative D call TRBD2 (6 bases). This sequence originates from a boy under three years old who had a stem cell transplant for Wiskott-Aldrich syndrome, so the T cells may come from the graft donor. CDR3 bases: TGTGCCAGCAGTTTGGGACTGTCTCAGTACTTC. Translated: CASSLGLSQYF.